Presented here are 5 T cell receptor beta chains from one specimen sequenced in a study of OX40 agonist ivuxolimab in advanced cancers. The repertoire was sequenced with immunoSEQ multiplex PCR; TCRdb's copy has only in-frame clones and lacks some. The table includes under 90,000 clones, approximately 89% detected once. The sequences come from CD4+ or CD8+ T cells sorted from blood, collected in a trial of the OX40 agonist ivuxolimab. These receptors were collected from an adult with an advanced solid tumor such as melanoma, head and neck, liver or kidney cancer.

Concerning this clone: At one of its ends the junction is not consistent with the germline gene, which may arise from a read error. The chain has TRBV5-1 and TRBJ1-2, with a possible D match to TRBD1 (5 bases). The CDR3 runs 13 residues. CDR1 and CDR2 from the germline V gene are SGHRS and YFSETQ. CDR3 sequence reads: CASSLGPNYGYTF. The CDR3 DNA sequence: TGCGCCAGCAGTTTGGGACCTAACTATGGCTACACCTTC.

This chain joins TRBV5-1 and TRBJ1-2, with D possibly matching TRBD1 (6 bases). The V and J ends lost 4 bases and 2 bases respectively, with 18 bases between them. Germline V gives CDR1 SGHRS, CDR2 YFSETQ. The CDR3 contains 16 residues. CDR3 bases: TGCGCCAGCAGCACAGGGTCCTGGGGCACCAACTATGGCTACACCTTC. Translated, it gives CASSTGSWGTNYGYTF.

This chain connects TRBV7-3 to TRBJ2-1, with TRBD2 matching over 8 bases. This CDR3 region has 16 residues. In germline, CDR1 is SGHTA, CDR2 FQGTGA. With 5 bases clipped from V and 4 bases from J, the junction kept 10 bases outside the gene matches. DNA for the CDR3: TGTGCCAGCAGCCCAGCACTAGCGGCCGCATACAATGAGCAGTTCTTC. Translating gives CASSPALAAAYNEQFF.

There are a few counts of this clone. The CDR3, as DNA: TGTGCCAGTAGTTACTTGGCCAATCAGCCCCAGCATTTT. It translates to CASSYLANQPQHF. This sequence joins TRBV19 and TRBJ1-5; D remains unclear. Germline lookup yields CDR1 LNHDA and CDR2 SQIVND (reference sequence). The germline V and J ends were trimmed by 5 bases and 3 bases, with 8 bases remaining between them. The CDR3 consists of 13 residues.

The genes are TRBV28 and TRBJ1-4; TRBD1 agrees at 7 bases. The CDR3 spans 14 residues. Per the germline V gene, CDR1 is MDHEN and CDR2 is SYDVKM. The junction had 12 bases not matched to a gene; V was cut back by 7 bases and J by 10 bases. The DNA of the CDR3 is TGTGCCAGCATTGAAACAGGGGCTGTTGGAAAACTGTTTTTT. Translated, it gives CASIETGAVGKLFF.